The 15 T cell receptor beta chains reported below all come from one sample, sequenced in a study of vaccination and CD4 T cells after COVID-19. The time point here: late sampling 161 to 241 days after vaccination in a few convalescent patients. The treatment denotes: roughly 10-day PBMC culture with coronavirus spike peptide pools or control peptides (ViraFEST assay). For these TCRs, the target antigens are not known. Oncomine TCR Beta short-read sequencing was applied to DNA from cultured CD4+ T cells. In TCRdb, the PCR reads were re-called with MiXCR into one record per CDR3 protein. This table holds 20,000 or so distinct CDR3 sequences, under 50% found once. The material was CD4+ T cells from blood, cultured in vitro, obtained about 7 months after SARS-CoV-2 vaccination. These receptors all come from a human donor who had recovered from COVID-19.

The CDR3 is CASSKLKGEPQHF. As DNA, the CDR3 is TGTGCCAGCAGCAAATTAAAGGGGGAGCCCCAGCATTTT. The chain combines TRBV21-1 with TRBJ1-5; TRBD1 reflects the table's D call only, with no check against the DNA. TRBV21-1 is marked as a pseudogene. The CDR3 is made up of 13 amino acids.

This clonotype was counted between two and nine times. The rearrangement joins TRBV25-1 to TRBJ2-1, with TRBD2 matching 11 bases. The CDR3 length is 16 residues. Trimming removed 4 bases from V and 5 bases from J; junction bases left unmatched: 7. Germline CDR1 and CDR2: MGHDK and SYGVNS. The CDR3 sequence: CASSAIAGGPDNEQFF. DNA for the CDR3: TGTGCCAGCAGTGCAATAGCGGGAGGGCCCGACAATGAGCAGTTCTTC. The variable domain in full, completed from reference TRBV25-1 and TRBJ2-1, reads EADIYQTPRYLVIGTGKKITLECSQTMGHDKMYWYQQDPGMELHLIHYSYGVNSTEKGDLSSESTVSRIRTEHFPLTLESARPSHTSQYLCASSAIAGGPDNEQFFGPGTRLTVL.

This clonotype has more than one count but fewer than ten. CDR3: CASSLAFLGQATDTQYF. The CDR3 DNA is TGTGCCAGCAGCTTAGCATTCTTGGGACAGGCTACAGATACGCAGTATTTT. The gene calls are TRBV7-2 and TRBJ2-3; 8 bases are shared with TRBD1. There are 17 residues in the CDR3. Germline CDR1 SGHTA, CDR2 FQGNSA. V was pared by 0 bases and J by 3 bases, with 8 bases of the junction left unmatched.

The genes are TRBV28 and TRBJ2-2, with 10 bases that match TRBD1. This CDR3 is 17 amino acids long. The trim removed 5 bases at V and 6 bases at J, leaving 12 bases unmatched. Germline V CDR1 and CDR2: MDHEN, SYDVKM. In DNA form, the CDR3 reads TGTGCCAGCAGTCGACGCCCGGGACAGGGGCCCCCCGGGGAGCTGTTTTTT. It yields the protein CASSRRPGQGPPGELFF.

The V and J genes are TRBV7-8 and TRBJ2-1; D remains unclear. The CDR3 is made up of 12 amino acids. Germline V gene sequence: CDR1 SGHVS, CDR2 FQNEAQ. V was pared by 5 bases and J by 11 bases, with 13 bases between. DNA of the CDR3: TGTGCCAGCAGCCCCAATGTCCTTAAGCAGTTCTTC. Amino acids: CASSPNVLKQFF.

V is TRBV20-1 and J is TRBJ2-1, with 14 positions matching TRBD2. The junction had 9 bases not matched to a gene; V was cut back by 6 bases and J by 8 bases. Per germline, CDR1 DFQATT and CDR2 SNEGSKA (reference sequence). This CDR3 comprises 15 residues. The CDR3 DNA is TGCAGTGCCGCAGGACTAGCGGGAGGTTTTGATGAGCAGTTCTTC. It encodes CSAAGLAGGFDEQFF.

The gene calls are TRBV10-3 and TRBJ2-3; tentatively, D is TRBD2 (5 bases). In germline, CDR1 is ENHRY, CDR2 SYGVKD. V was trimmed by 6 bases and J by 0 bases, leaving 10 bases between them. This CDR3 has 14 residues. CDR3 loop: CAIRPAASTDTQYF. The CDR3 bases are TGTGCCATCAGGCCAGCGGCGAGCACAGATACGCAGTATTTT.

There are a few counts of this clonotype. The CDR3 here is CASSRGLAGRTQYF. Written as DNA, the CDR3 is TGTGCCAGCAGCCGGGGACTAGCGGGACGAACCCAGTACTTC. J is TRBJ2-5 and V is TRBV7-2; TRBD2 agrees at 13 bases. From germline, CDR1 is SGHTA and CDR2 FQGNSA. There are 14 residues in the CDR3. V dropped 5 bases and J dropped 8; count of bases not matched to a gene: 5.

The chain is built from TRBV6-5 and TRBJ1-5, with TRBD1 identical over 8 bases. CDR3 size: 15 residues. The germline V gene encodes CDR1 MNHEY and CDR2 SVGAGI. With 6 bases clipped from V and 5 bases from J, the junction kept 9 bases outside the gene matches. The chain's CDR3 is CASSYTGGVDQPQHF. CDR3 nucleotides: TGTGCCAGCAGCTACACAGGGGGAGTGGATCAGCCCCAGCATTTT.

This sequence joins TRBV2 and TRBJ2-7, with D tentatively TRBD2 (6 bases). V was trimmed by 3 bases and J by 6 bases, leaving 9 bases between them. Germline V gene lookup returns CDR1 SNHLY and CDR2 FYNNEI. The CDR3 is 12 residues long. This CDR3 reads CASSDDGSEQYF. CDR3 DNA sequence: TGTGCCAGCAGTGATGACGGGAGCGAGCAGTACTTC.

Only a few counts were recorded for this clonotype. CDR3 loop: CSARDQLWGNTGSYEQYF. The CDR3 DNA reads TGCAGTGCTAGAGATCAGCTTTGGGGGAATACAGGGTCCTACGAGCAGTACTTC. The V and J genes are TRBV20-1 and TRBJ2-7; D perhaps matches TRBD1 (6 bases). V gave up 0 bases and J gave up 1 base, with 22 bases separating them. The CDR3 length is 18 residues. Germline V lookup: CDR1 DFQATT, CDR2 SNEGSKA (reference sequence).

CDR3: CSAYTGDSLNEQFF. The CDR3 DNA reads TGCAGTGCCTACACGGGCGACTCCCTCAATGAGCAGTTCTTC. V and J are TRBV20-1 and TRBJ2-1; D not certain. Germline lookup yields CDR1 DFQATT and CDR2 SNEGSKA (reference sequence). Trimming cost V 6 bases and J 6 bases, with 18 bases left between them. This CDR3 contains 14 residues.

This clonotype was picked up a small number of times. CDR3 amino acids: CASSRGGPYTEAFF. CDR3 DNA sequence: TGTGCCAGCAGTAGAGGGGGCCCGTACACTGAAGCTTTCTTT. The rearrangement links TRBV6-1 to TRBJ1-1, with 7 bases identical to TRBD1. The V gene end was trimmed by 5 bases and the J gene end by 3 bases; junction bases not matched to a gene: 6. Germline values: CDR1 MNHNS, CDR2 SASEGT. This CDR3 region has 14 residues.

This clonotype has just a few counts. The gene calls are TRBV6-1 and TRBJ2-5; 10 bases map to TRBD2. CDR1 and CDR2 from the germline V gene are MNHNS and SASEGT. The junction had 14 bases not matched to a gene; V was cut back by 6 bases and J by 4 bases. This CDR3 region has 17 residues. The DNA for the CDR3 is TGTGCCAGCAGGTCACTAGCGGGGCACGATCTCTCAGAGACCCAGTACTTC. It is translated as CASRSLAGHDLSETQYF.

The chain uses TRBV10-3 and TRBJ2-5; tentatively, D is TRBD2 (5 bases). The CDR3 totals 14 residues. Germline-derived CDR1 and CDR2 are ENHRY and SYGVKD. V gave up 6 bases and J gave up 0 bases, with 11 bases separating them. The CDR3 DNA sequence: TGTGCCATCAGGGCCAGCGGCTACCAAGAGACCCAGTACTTC. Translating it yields CAIRASGYQETQYF.